In this sample, the clone carrying this TCR beta chain turned up a few times. Assay used: immunoSEQ multiplex PCR; TCRdb lists only in-frame clones, some missing. This sample has about 94,000 clones, with about 85% found just once. This specimen comes from a study of T cell responses to AZD1222 COVID-19 vaccine. CDR3 size: 13 residues. V shed 4 bases and J shed 8 bases, with 14 bases lying between them. The germline V gene encodes CDR1 SNHLY and CDR2 FYNNEI. The TCR sequence derives from an adult who received the AZD1222 COVID-19 vaccine. V is TRBV2 and J is TRBJ1-2; D might be TRBD1 (5 bases). The material was peripheral blood, obtained 28 days after the second AZD1222 dose. The CDR3 region is CASSVLGRDGYTF. The CDR3 DNA follows: TGTGCCAGCAGTGTCTTAGGCAGGGACGGCTACACCTTC.